Below are 19 T cell receptor beta chains sequenced from a single sample in a study of blood T cell repertoires in COVID-19. Sequencing was performed with immunoSEQ multiplex PCR; in TCRdb, only in-frame clones are kept and a portion is missing. The data contain 200,000 or so clones, 88% of them singletons. The sequenced material came from peripheral blood. The receptors stem from a woman aged 55 to 70 with acute or convalescent COVID-19.

The chain has TRBV29-1 and TRBJ1-2, with D possibly TRBD1 on 6 matching bases. Germline V gives CDR1 SQVTM, CDR2 ANQGSEA. The CDR3 is 14 amino acids. Between the trimmed V and J ends, which lost 2 bases and 2 bases, there was a span of 12 bases. CDR3 in DNA: TGCAGCGTTGAACGGGGGGCGAGCAACTATGGCTACACCTTC. Its protein is CSVERGASNYGYTF. The full variable domain, its missing parts supplied by reference TRBV29-1 and TRBJ1-2, is SAVISQKPSRDICQRGTSLTIQCQVDSQVTMMFWYRQQPGQSLTLIATANQGSEATYESGFVIDKFPISRPNLTFSTLTVSNMSPEDSSIYLCSVERGASNYGYTFGSGTRLTVV.

The rearrangement uses TRBV7-2 and TRBJ2-6; TRBD1 might be the D (5 bases). The CDR3 runs 15 residues. V lost 4 bases and J 4 bases, leaving 11 bases between the germline ends. CDR1 SGHTA and CDR2 FQGNSA come from the germline V gene. This CDR3 reads CASSSKGKGANVLTF. The DNA for the CDR3 is TGTGCCAGCAGCTCAAAGGGGAAGGGGGCCAACGTCCTGACTTTC.

In this sample, this clone turned up once. The rearrangement links TRBV2 to TRBJ2-2; a weak D match, TRBD1 (6 bases). This CDR3 is 14 amino acids long. Germline CDR1 is SNHLY and CDR2 is FYNNEI. Trimming removed 6 bases at V and 3 bases at J, with 11 bases between. CDR3: CASRPGTHTGELFF. CDR3 DNA sequence: TGTGCCAGCAGGCCCGGGACACACACCGGGGAGCTGTTTTTT.

This clone appeared a single time. The chain has TRBV28 and TRBJ2-7; 9 bases fit TRBD1. Germline V CDR1 and CDR2: MDHEN, SYDVKM. V lost 3 bases to trimming and J lost 1 base; unmatched junction nucleotides: 19. CDR3 length: 20 residues. The DNA of the CDR3 is TGTGCCAGCAGTTTTCGGCCCAACACTTTCCGGGACAGGGTTTCCTACGAGCAGTACTTC. Its protein is CASSFRPNTFRDRVSYEQYF.

To note about this clone: At the DNA level, this CDR3 is encoded by other sequences in the same sample as well. The chain has TRBV18 and TRBJ1-5, with 8 bases fitting TRBD1. The J segment lost 4 bases and the V segment lost 6 bases, leaving 8 bases of the junction unmatched. The CDR3 has 15 residues. CDR1 is KGHSH, CDR2 LQKENI, per germline. The DNA of the CDR3 is TGTGCCAGCTCTCCCGACAGGGGAGGTAATCAGCCCCAGCATTTT. Its protein product is CASSPDRGGNQPQHF.

On this clone: This sample also contains other DNA sequences that code for the same CDR3. V gene TRBV6-5 combines with J gene TRBJ1-2, with 9 bases matching TRBD1. V was pared by 2 bases and J by 5 bases, with 3 bases of the junction left unmatched. Germline-derived CDR1 and CDR2 are MNHEY and SVGAGI. There are 14 residues in the CDR3. The CDR3 DNA reads TGTGCCAGCAGTTACCAGGGACAGGGTTATGGCTACACCTTC. It yields the protein CASSYQGQGYGYTF.

This chain joins TRBV19 and TRBJ1-5; 7 nucleotides align to TRBD1. With 4 bases clipped from V and 7 bases from J, the junction kept 7 bases outside the gene matches. Germline loops: CDR1 LNHDA, CDR2 SQIVND (reference sequence). CDR3 length: 14 residues. CDR3 coding DNA: TGTGCCAGTAGTAGTACAGGGGAAGGACAGCCCCAGCATTTT. Amino acids: CASSSTGEGQPQHF.

The chain is built from TRBV5-1 and TRBJ2-2; tentative D call: TRBD1 (5 bases). CDR1 is SGHRS and CDR2 is YFSETQ in the germline V gene. The CDR3 sequence is 15 residues long. V shed 3 bases and J shed 6 bases, with 15 bases lying between them. In DNA form, the CDR3 reads TGCGCCAGCAGCTGGAACCCAGGGTACGCCGGGGAGCTGTTTTTT. Protein: CASSWNPGYAGELFF.

The chain combines TRBV28 with TRBJ2-7, with TRBD1 matching 9 bases. Germline loops: CDR1 MDHEN, CDR2 SYDVKM. The CDR3 runs to 12 residues. V was pared by 4 bases and J by 12 bases, with 7 bases of the junction left unmatched. The CDR3 bases are TGTGCCAGCAGTTCCCGGGACAGGGAAAGGTACTTC. Encoded protein: CASSSRDRERYF. Together with reference TRBV28 and TRBJ2-7, the CDR3 gives the full variable domain: DVKVTQSSRYLVKRTGEKVFLECVQDMDHENMFWYRQDPGLGLRLIYFSYDVKMKEKGDIPEGYSVSREKKERFSLILESASTNQTSMYLCASSSRDRERYFGPGTRLTVT.

The rearrangement uses TRBV5-1 and TRBJ2-5; D remains ambiguous. The CDR3 has 15 residues. V lost 1 base to trimming and J lost 5 bases, with 15 bases between them. Germline lookup yields CDR1 SGHRS and CDR2 YFSETQ. CDR3 sequence reads: CASSLSARSGETQYF. The CDR3 DNA reads as TGCGCCAGCAGCTTGAGTGCGCGGAGTGGGGAGACCCAGTACTTC.

The chain links TRBV5-4 to TRBJ1-1; no reliable D call. V lost 4 bases, J lost 1 base, and 17 bases lay in between. This CDR3 contains 16 residues. Germline V gene lookup returns CDR1 SGHNT and CDR2 YYREEE (reference sequence). CDR3 residues: CASSEPSTRKNTEAFF. CDR3 nucleotide sequence: TGTGCCAGCAGCGAACCTTCGACAAGGAAGAACACTGAAGCTTTCTTT. Variable domain in full (rest from reference TRBV5-4 and TRBJ1-1): ETGVTQSPTHLIKTRGQQVTLRCSSQSGHNTVSWYQQALGQGPQFIFQYYREEENGRGNFPPRFSGLQFPNYSSELNVNALELDDSALYLCASSEPSTRKNTEAFFGQGTRLTVV.

The chain joins TRBV9 to TRBJ2-1, with 9 positions matching TRBD2. V trimming: 0 bases; J trimming: 4 bases; junction bases outside the gene matches: 14. The CDR3 totals 19 residues. Germline V CDR1 and CDR2: SGDLS, YYNGEE. The CDR3 DNA reads TGTGCCAGCAGCGTAGAAGGGGGTGACCCCAGCGGGGGGTACAATGAGCAGTTCTTC. Translating gives CASSVEGGDPSGGYNEQFF.

This clone came up once. V and J are TRBV6-2 or TRBV6-3 and TRBJ1-1, with no clear D. Germline lookup yields CDR1 MNHEY and CDR2 SVGEGT. The CDR3 has 13 residues. Deletions cut 3 bases from V and 5 bases from J, with 10 bases between. CDR3 sequence (DNA): TGTGCCAGCAGTTATAGGAGTGGGACTGAAGCTTTCTTT. Its protein product is CASSYRSGTEAFF.

The chain combines TRBV19 with TRBJ2-7, with D maybe TRBD1 (6 bases). Germline V gene data show CDR1 as LNHDA and CDR2 as SQIVND (reference sequence). Trimming removed 3 bases from V and 3 bases from J, with 15 bases in between. The CDR3 totals 15 residues. The CDR3 region has the DNA TGTGCCAGTAGTATTCTTATAGGGGGTGGCTACGAGCAGTACTTC. It encodes CASSILIGGGYEQYF.

The chain recombines TRBV24-1 with TRBJ1-2; maybe TRBD1 (5 bases). Trimming removed 9 bases from V and 4 bases from J, with 11 bases in between. The CDR3 totals 12 residues. Germline-derived CDR1 and CDR2 are KGHDR and SFDVKD. CDR3 sequence: CATGDSPYGYTF. The CDR3, as DNA: TGTGCCACCGGAGACAGTCCCTATGGCTACACCTTC.

This chain connects TRBV3-1 (or the pseudogene TRBV3-2) to TRBJ2-7, with TRBD1 matching 8 bases. The CDR3 runs to 13 residues. Per germline, CDR1 LGHDT and CDR2 YNNKEL (reference sequence). The V segment lost 2 bases and the J segment 6 bases; nucleotides outside the gene matches: 3. The CDR3 sequence is CASSQSGTGEQYF. The CDR3 coding sequence is TGTGCCAGCAGCCAAAGTGGGACAGGCGAGCAGTACTTC.

This clone has a handful of counts. The rearrangement links TRBV30 to TRBJ1-6; TRBD1 matches 7 bases. Germline values: CDR1 GTSNPN, CDR2 SVGIG (reference sequence). The CDR3 runs to 15 residues. V was clipped by 3 bases and J by 8 bases; unmatched bases: 10. The CDR3 DNA reads as TGTGCCTGGAGCCCTATCGGACAGGTCTATTCACCCCTCCACTTT. It yields the protein CAWSPIGQVYSPLHF.

The rearrangement links TRBV5-1 to TRBJ1-6; the match to TRBD1 covers 8 bases. The CDR3 length is 13 residues. Germline values: CDR1 SGHRS, CDR2 YFSETQ. The ends lost 7 bases at V and 7 bases at J; junction bases unmatched: 4. The CDR3 here is CASRTGTNSPLHF. In DNA, the CDR3 is TGCGCCAGCCGGACAGGGACCAATTCACCCCTCCACTTT.

This clone was recorded many times. V is TRBV4-1 and J is TRBJ2-5; D gene ambiguous. This CDR3 has 17 residues. In germline, CDR1 is MGHRA, CDR2 YSYEKL. V gave up 0 bases and J gave up 0 bases, with 14 bases separating them. The CDR3 loop reads CASSQDWLETYQETQYF. The CDR3 DNA reads TGCGCCAGCAGCCAAGATTGGCTGGAGACGTACCAAGAGACCCAGTACTTC.